This T cell receptor (beta chain) was obtained from a study of control samples from healthy donors and cancer patients. The germline V gene encodes CDR1 SGHVS and CDR2 FQNEAQ. The CDR3 spans 14 residues. Trimming removed 1 base from V and 5 bases from J, with 11 bases in between. TCRdb's table, derived via immunoSEQ multiplex PCR, lists solely in-frame clones and lacks some. This sample has 25,000 to 30,000 clones, with approximately 85% found just once. The genes are TRBV7-8 and TRBJ2-5, with D possibly matching TRBD1 (6 bases). The sample comprised PBMCs. This receptor was identified in a woman aged 55-69 years with head and neck cancer. The CDR3 DNA sequence: TGTGCCAGCAGCTTAGTAGGGGGTTTTGAGACCCAGTACTTC. It codes for CASSLVGGFETQYF.